This T cell receptor (beta chain) came from a study of T cell clonality in common variable immunodeficiency. This clone was detected ten times or more. Its specificity is unknown. The read is 3 residues too short to cover the CDR3 end, so that end is filled in from the germline J gene. Patients and controls were mostly of Caucasian heritage. Study-wide results and limits: Shared TCRbeta clones were fewer between CVID subjects than controls. Compared with healthy controls, CVID subjects showed increased TCRbeta clonality, mostly in about a third.

This CDR3 is 14 amino acids long. V dropped 8 bases and J dropped 1; count of bases not matched to a gene: 5. Germline CDR1 is SGHRS and CDR2 is YFSETQ. Method: immunoSEQ multiplex PCR; TCRdb's copy keeps in-frame clones and lacks some. The repertoire yields some 39,000 clones, none seen only once; the top ten contain approximately 1.4%. The chain joins TRBV5-1 to TRBJ2-2; 7 bases are a match to TRBD1. Material: peripheral blood mononuclear cells. The TCR originated in a person between 18 and 70 years old in good health. This chain's CDR3 is CASYRGGNTGELFF. CDR3 DNA (partial): TGCGCCAGTTACAGGGGCGGGAACACCGGGGAG.